These T cell receptor beta chains were read from a single sample in a study of Graves' ophthalmopathy and Graves' hyperthyroidism. TCRdb itself ran the multiplex PCR reads through MiXCR, one entry per CDR3 protein. There are 340,000 or so distinct CDR3 sequences in the sample; 17% occur only once, and roughly an eighth lies in the top ten. Sequenced sample: peripheral blood. The origin of the receptors is an adult man with Graves' ophthalmopathy. Both conserved end residues are part of each CDR3. The order of the fields is clone size, CDR3 length, J gene, D gene, V gene, CDR3 protein, CDR3 DNA. A D gene is named only where the DNA matches it firmly. Size is stated as once, few, many or a size class.

clone size: many
CDR3 length: 17
J gene: TRBJ1-2
D gene: NA
V gene: TRBV5-6
CDR3 protein: CASSYIDGTALTKGYTF
CDR3 DNA: TGTGCCAGCAGCTATATAGACGGGACCGCGCTAACTAAGGGCTACACCTTC

clone size: once
CDR3 length: 17
J gene: TRBJ2-7
D gene: TRBD2
V gene: TRBV27
CDR3 protein: CASSSTRTSGSFYEQYF
CDR3 DNA: TGTGCCAGCAGCTCAACTAGGACTAGCGGGAGTTTCTACGAGCAGTACTTC

clone size: many
CDR3 length: 13
J gene: TRBJ1-5
D gene: TRBD1
V gene: TRBV12-3/TRBV12-4
CDR3 protein: CASNQRGHQPQHF
CDR3 DNA: TGTGCCAGCAACCAGAGGGGGCATCAGCCCCAGCATTTT

clone size: many
CDR3 length: 16
J gene: TRBJ1-6
D gene: TRBD1
V gene: TRBV6-1
CDR3 protein: CASRTRTGDGGSPLHF
CDR3 DNA: TGTGCCAGCAGGACCAGGACAGGGGATGGCGGTTCACCCCTCCACTTT

clone size: many
CDR3 length: 20
J gene: TRBJ1-1
D gene: NA
V gene: TRBV28
CDR3 protein: CASSPPRGIGKLSKNTEAFF
CDR3 DNA: TGTGCCAGCAGCCCACCTAGGGGCATTGGCAAGCTGTCCAAGAACACTGAAGCTTTCTTT

clone size: many
CDR3 length: 14
J gene: TRBJ1-5
D gene: NA
V gene: TRBV10-3
CDR3 protein: CAISAGLRDQPQHF
CDR3 DNA: TGTGCCATCAGTGCCGGGTTACGGGACCAGCCCCAGCATTTT

clone size: many
CDR3 length: 14
J gene: TRBJ1-1
D gene: NA
V gene: TRBV6-5
CDR3 protein: CASSYFRGNTEAFF
CDR3 DNA: TGTGCCAGCAGTTACTTTAGAGGGAACACTGAAGCTTTCTTT

clone size: many
CDR3 length: 14
J gene: TRBJ1-1
D gene: NA
V gene: TRBV13
CDR3 protein: CASSLVSGQTEAFF
CDR3 DNA: TGTGCCAGCAGCTTAGTTTCAGGGCAAACTGAAGCTTTCTTT

clone size: many
CDR3 length: 15
J gene: TRBJ1-2
D gene: TRBD1
V gene: TRBV5-4
CDR3 protein: CASSLEGAPFYGYTF
CDR3 DNA: TGTGCCAGCAGCTTGGAGGGGGCGCCTTTCTATGGCTACACCTTC

clone size: many
CDR3 length: 19
J gene: TRBJ1-5
D gene: NA
V gene: TRBV20-1
CDR3 protein: CSAKNSPGRGGYRNQPQHF
CDR3 DNA: TGCAGTGCCAAGAACTCCCCCGGGAGGGGAGGTTATCGCAATCAGCCCCAGCATTTT